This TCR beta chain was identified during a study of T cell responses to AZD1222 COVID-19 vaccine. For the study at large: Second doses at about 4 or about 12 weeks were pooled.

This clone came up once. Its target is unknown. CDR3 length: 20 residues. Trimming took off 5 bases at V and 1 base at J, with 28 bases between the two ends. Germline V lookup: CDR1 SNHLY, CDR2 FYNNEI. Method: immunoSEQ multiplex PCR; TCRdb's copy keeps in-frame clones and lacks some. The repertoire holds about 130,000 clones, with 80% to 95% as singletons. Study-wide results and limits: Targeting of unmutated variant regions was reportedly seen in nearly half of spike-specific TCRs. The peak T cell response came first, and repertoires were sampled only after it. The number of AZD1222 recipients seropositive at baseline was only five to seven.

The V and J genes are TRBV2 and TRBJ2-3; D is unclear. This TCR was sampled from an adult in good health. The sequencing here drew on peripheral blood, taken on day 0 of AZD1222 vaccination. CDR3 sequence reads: CASSPRTVWVLLPRTDTQYF. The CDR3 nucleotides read TGTGCCAGCAGTCCACGAACAGTTTGGGTCCTCTTACCTCGCACAGATACGCAGTATTTT.